This entry lists 5 T cell receptor beta chains sequenced from one sample in a study of blood T cell repertoires in COVID-19 (dated by TCRdb to 2018 to 2021). Library generation was performed with the immunoSEQ multiplex PCR assay. TCRdb limited this immuneACCESS table to in-frame rearrangements with V and J called. A share of clones is missing; checked studies link under half to unresolved V genes, and the rest is unexplained. Within this sample are about 210,000 clones, with approximately 75% of them counted one time only. Of the sample, approximately 9.2% falls within the top ten clones. Specimen: PBMCs or T cells enriched from blood (not recorded which). The receptors come from a man aged 40-55 years who had recovered from COVID-19.

The V and J genes are TRBV11-2 and TRBJ2-1, with D perhaps matching TRBD1 (5 bases). The V gene lost 6 bases and the J gene lost 7 bases, with 10 bases spanning the gap. There are 12 residues in the CDR3. Germline-derived CDR1 and CDR2 are SGHAT and FQNNGV. The CDR3 DNA reads as TGTGCCAGCAGTCCCCACAGGAATGAGCAGTTCTTC. It specifies CASSPHRNEQFF.

This clone was seen just once. V gene TRBV19 combines with J gene TRBJ2-2; TRBD1 agrees at 10 bases. This CDR3 region has 15 residues. Germline V lookup: CDR1 LNHDA, CDR2 SQIVND (reference sequence). Losses at the gene ends were 6 bases for V and 7 bases for J; bases not matched to a gene: 8. The CDR3 here is CASRYRQGADGELFF. In nucleotides, the CDR3 is TGTGCCAGTAGATACCGACAGGGGGCGGACGGGGAGCTGTTTTTT.

V gene TRBV5-1 combines with J gene TRBJ2-5, with 10 bases that match TRBD1. Germline-derived CDR1 and CDR2 are SGHRS and YFSETQ. The V and J ends lost 4 bases and 3 bases, in that order; junction bases with no gene match: 6. The CDR3 has 15 residues. The CDR3: CASSAGTGVKETQYF. CDR3 sequence (DNA): TGCGCCAGCAGCGCTGGGACAGGGGTAAAAGAGACCCAGTACTTC.

The V call is TRBV2, the J call TRBJ2-2; the match to TRBD1 covers 10 bases. The germline gives CDR1 SNHLY, CDR2 FYNNEI. The CDR3 runs to 15 residues. V trimming: 6 bases; J trimming: 6 bases; junction bases outside the gene matches: 7. In DNA, the CDR3 is TGTGCCAGCAGGTGGGGGACAGGGGAAGCCGGGGAGCTGTTTTTT. It codes for CASRWGTGEAGELFF.

The V call is TRBV5-1, the J call TRBJ2-3; 9 bases align to TRBD2. CDR3 size: 16 residues. V lost 0 bases, J lost 6 bases, and 8 bases stayed unmatched. Germline V gives CDR1 SGHRS, CDR2 YFSETQ. The CDR3 loop is CASSLVGLAGRDTQYF. As DNA, the CDR3 is TGCGCCAGCAGCTTGGTGGGCCTAGCGGGGAGGGATACGCAGTATTTT.